This T cell receptor (beta chain) was recovered during a study of response to subunit inactivated influenza vaccine. The V segment lost 6 bases and the J segment 5 bases; nucleotides outside the gene matches: 7. This CDR3 has 15 residues. In TCRdb, the RT-PCR reads were re-called with MiXCR into one record per CDR3 protein. Among around 490,000 distinct CDR3 sequences, less than 8% were seen once, and the ten largest hold around 13%. This clonotype was seen a few times. The receptor was derived from a man aged 50-75 years who received an inactivated influenza vaccine. The sample here was PBMCs from blood, taken 23 to 25 months after vaccination. The chain has TRBV12-3 or TRBV12-4 and TRBJ2-7, with 13 positions matching TRBD2. The CDR3 loop reads CASSPGLAGLNEQYF. The CDR3 DNA reads TGTGCCAGCAGCCCGGGACTAGCGGGGCTCAACGAGCAGTACTTC.